This T cell receptor beta chain was identified during a study of type 1 regulatory T cells. Overall study: An in vitro protocol generated T-allo10, a Tr1-enriched, alloantigen-specific CD4 T cell product. General study points: Tr1 cells had a more restricted TCR repertoire than non-Tr1 cells.

This clonotype has more than one count but fewer than ten. As yet, its antigen is unknown. CDR1 is LGHDT, CDR2 YNNKEL, per germline (reference sequence). The CDR3 is made up of 14 amino acids. Trimming stripped 1 base from V and 3 bases from J, with 7 bases between. TCRdb processed the reads anew with MiXCR; each CDR3 protein has one entry. The table has some 71,000 distinct CDR3 sequences, roughly 20% seen once. Sequencing was performed on cultured type 1 regulatory T (Tr1) cells, either the whole culture or a sorted fraction (not recorded which). The receptor was isolated from a human donor in good health. The rearrangement uses TRBV3-1 and TRBJ1-5; D remains ambiguous. CDR3 region: CASSQGGNNQPQHF. CDR3 nucleotides: TGTGCCAGCAGCCAAGGCGGGAACAATCAGCCCCAGCATTTT.